This entry features one T cell receptor beta chain sequence. The target antigen is unknown. The whole isolated RNA underwent reverse transcription, so sequencing captured expressed TCRB transcripts. Measured with immunoSEQ multiplex PCR; TCRdb has only the in-frame clones, and not every one. The sample carries 300,000 or so clones, roughly 9% recorded once. The data stem from a study of beta chain features in type 1 diabetes. Study-wide results and limits: Type 1 diabetes patients showed a moderate but significant shortening of TCRB CDR3s in all four CD4+ subsets. Across patients, naive, central memory and Treg TCRB repertoires exhibited apparently greater similarity than was observed across healthy donors.

The V end lost 1 base, the J end lost 3 bases, and 6 bases lay between the germline ends. CDR3 length: 13 amino acids. The germline V gene encodes CDR1 SNHLY and CDR2 FYNNEI. Source material: central memory CD4+ T cells from blood. This TCR derives from a man aged 25-40 years with type 1 diabetes. The chain couples TRBV2 to TRBJ2-5, with no clear D. CDR3 sequence: CASSEVLKETQYF. The CDR3 region has the DNA TGTGCCAGCAGTGAAGTACTCAAAGAGACCCAGTACTTC.